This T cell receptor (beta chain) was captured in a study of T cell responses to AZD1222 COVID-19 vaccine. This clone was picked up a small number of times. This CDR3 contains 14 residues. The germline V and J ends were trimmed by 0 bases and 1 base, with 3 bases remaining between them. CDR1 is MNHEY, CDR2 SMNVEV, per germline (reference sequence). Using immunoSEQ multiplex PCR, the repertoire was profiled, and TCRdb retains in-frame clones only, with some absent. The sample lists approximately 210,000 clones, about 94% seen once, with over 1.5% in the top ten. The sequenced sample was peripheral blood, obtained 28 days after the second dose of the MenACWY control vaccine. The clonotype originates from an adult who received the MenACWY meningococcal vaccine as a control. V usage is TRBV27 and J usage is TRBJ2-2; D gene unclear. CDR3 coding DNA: TGTGCCAGCAGTTTATCAGGGAACACCGGGGAGCTGTTTTTT. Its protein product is CASSLSGNTGELFF.